This TCR beta chain was sequenced for a study of identical twins. The CDR3 runs to 13 residues. V was clipped by 0 bases and J by 6 bases, with 9 bases between them. CDR1 is LNHNV and CDR2 is YYDKDF in the germline V gene (reference sequence). A single record per CDR3 protein comes from TCRdb applying MiXCR to the 5' RACE reads. Among approximately 150,000 distinct CDR3 sequences, around 3.5% were seen once, and the ten largest hold 8% to 8.5%. This clonotype was counted only a few times. The rearrangement uses TRBV15 and TRBJ2-7; D is possibly TRBD1 (5 bases). This receptor was obtained from a man aged 18 to 35 in good health. Sample: memory T cells sorted from blood. The CDR3 DNA sequence: TGTGCCACCAGCAGAGATGCAGGGCGCGAGCAGTACTTC. This sequence encodes CATSRDAGREQYF.